Shown below are 8 T cell receptor beta chains from a single sample sequenced in a study of T-cell memory formation after mild COVID-19. TCRdb analysed the 5' RACE reads with MiXCR anew, one entry per CDR3 protein. The sample records about 190,000 distinct CDR3 sequences, approximately 16% being singletons. Sequenced: PBMCs or a T cell subset sorted from them (not recorded which). These receptors originate from an adult woman who had mild COVID-19 (a few samples of this study predate the infection). Cell type and time point are not known.

This clonotype came up a few times. The chain uses TRBV15 and TRBJ2-7, with TRBD1 as a possible D gene (5 bases). The V end was cut by 4 bases, the J end by 5 bases, with 18 bases between. The germline V gene encodes CDR1 LNHNV and CDR2 YYDKDF (reference sequence). This CDR3 region has 15 residues. CDR3 nucleotide sequence: TGTGCCACCAGCACCTGGACACCTGCTCAGGACGAGCAGTACTTC. It yields the protein CATSTWTPAQDEQYF.

The J gene is TRBJ2-3, the V gene TRBV6-1; the match to TRBD2 covers 7 bases. The CDR3 runs to 16 residues. V trimming: 1 base; J trimming: 2 bases; junction bases outside the gene matches: 6. Germline V CDR1 and CDR2: MNHNS, SASEGT. CDR3 coding DNA: TGTGCCAGCAGTGAAGTCGCTAGCGGAAACACAGATACGCAGTATTTT. It yields the protein CASSEVASGNTDTQYF.

This clonotype has more than one count but fewer than ten. The chain recombines TRBV6-2 or TRBV6-3 with TRBJ2-7; 7 bases agree with TRBD2. Trimming cost V 4 bases and J 2 bases; bases outside gene matches: 11. The CDR3 contains 16 residues. In germline, CDR1 is MNHEY, CDR2 SVGEGT. The CDR3 bases are TGTGCCAGCAGTTCTACGTCTAGCGGAGGGACCTACGAGCAGTACTTC. Protein: CASSSTSSGGTYEQYF.

This chain connects TRBV12-3 or TRBV12-4 to TRBJ2-3; 13 bases are shared with TRBD2. The CDR3 spans 14 residues. Trimming cost V 6 bases and J 6 bases; bases outside gene matches: 3. CDR3 residues: CASRRTSGGDTQYF. CDR3 bases: TGTGCCAGCAGGCGGACTAGCGGGGGTGATACGCAGTATTTT.

This clonotype was seen a few times. V gene TRBV20-1 combines with J gene TRBJ1-2, with D unresolved. The germline gives CDR1 DFQATT, CDR2 SNEGSKA (reference sequence). The V end lost 3 bases, the J end lost 7 bases, and 18 bases lay between the germline ends. The CDR3 extends over 14 amino acids. As DNA, the CDR3 is TGCAGTGCTAGTAAAACAGTAGATCCCCCTGGCTACACCTTC. It is translated as CSASKTVDPPGYTF.

This clonotype was observed a few times. J is TRBJ2-7 and V is TRBV6-5; D gene uncertain. This CDR3 comprises 14 residues. Germline V gene lookup returns CDR1 MNHEY and CDR2 SVGAGI. V lost 0 bases to trimming and J lost 9 bases, with 15 bases between them. The CDR3 region has the DNA TGTGCCAGCAGTTACTCGGTGCACCCTCTAGGGCAGTACTTC. It codes for CASSYSVHPLGQYF.

Only a few counts were recorded for this clonotype. V usage is TRBV29-1 and J usage is TRBJ1-2, with TRBD1 matching over 10 bases. V dropped 2 bases and J dropped 5; count of bases not matched to a gene: 8. CDR1 and CDR2 (germline): SQVTM, ANQGSEA. The CDR3 extends over 15 amino acids. Here the CDR3 reads CSVEKTWGQGYGYTF. CDR3 nucleotide sequence: TGCAGCGTTGAAAAAACCTGGGGACAGGGGTATGGCTACACCTTC.

The V and J genes are TRBV5-1 and TRBJ2-5; 12 bases are a match to TRBD2. Trimming removed 4 bases from V and 5 bases from J; junction bases left unmatched: 12. In germline, CDR1 is SGHRS, CDR2 YFSETQ. The CDR3 covers 17 residues. CDR3 nucleotides: TGCGCCAGCAGCCCGGGACTAGCGGGCCTCCGGTGGGAGACCCAGTACTTC. This gives the protein CASSPGLAGLRWETQYF.